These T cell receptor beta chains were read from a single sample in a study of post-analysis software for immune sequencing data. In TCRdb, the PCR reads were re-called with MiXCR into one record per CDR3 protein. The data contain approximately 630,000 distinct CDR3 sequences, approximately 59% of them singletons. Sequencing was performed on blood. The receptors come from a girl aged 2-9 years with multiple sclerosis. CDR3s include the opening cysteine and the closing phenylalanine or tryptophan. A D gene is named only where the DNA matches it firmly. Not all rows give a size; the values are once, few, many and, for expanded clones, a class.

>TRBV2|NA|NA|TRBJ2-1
CASSKGQLAINEQFF
TGTGCCAGCAGTAAAGGACAGTTAGCAATCAATGAGCAGTTCTTC
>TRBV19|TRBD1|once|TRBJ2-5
CASSMTGSPETQYF
TGTGCCAGTAGTATGACAGGGAGCCCCGAGACCCAGTACTTC
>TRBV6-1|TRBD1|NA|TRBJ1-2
CASSVGGQDNYGYTF
TGTGCCAGCAGTGTTGGGGGACAGGACAACTATGGCTACACCTTC
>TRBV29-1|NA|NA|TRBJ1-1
CSVRTPMNTEAFF
TGCAGCGTCCGGACACCTATGAACACTGAAGCTTTCTTT
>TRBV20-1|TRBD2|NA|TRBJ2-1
CSAMSGGLYNEQFF
TGCAGTGCTATGAGCGGGGGTCTCTACAATGAGCAGTTCTTC
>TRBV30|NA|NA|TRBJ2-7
CAWAQGYEQYF
TGTGCCTGGGCACAGGGCTACGAGCAGTACTTC
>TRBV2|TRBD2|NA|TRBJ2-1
CASSSRTSGRAIHEQFF
TGTGCCAGCAGTTCCAGGACTAGCGGGAGGGCCATTCATGAGCAGTTCTTC
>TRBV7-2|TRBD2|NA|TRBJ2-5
CASSLVPSGGVGPETQYF
TGTGCCAGCAGCTTAGTGCCTAGCGGGGGAGTGGGGCCGGAGACCCAGTACTTC
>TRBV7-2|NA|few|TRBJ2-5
CASSWNQGETQYF
TGTGCCAGCAGCTGGAACCAGGGAGAGACCCAGTACTTC
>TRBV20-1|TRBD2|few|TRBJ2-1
CSARDGAGGSYNEQFF
TGCAGTGCTAGAGATGGGGCGGGAGGGTCCTACAATGAGCAGTTCTTC
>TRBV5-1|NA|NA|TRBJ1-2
CASSDGIYGYTF
TGCGCCAGCAGTGATGGGATTTATGGCTACACCTTC
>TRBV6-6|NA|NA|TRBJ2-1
CASRVGIYNEQFF
TGTGCCAGCAGGGTGGGGATCTACAATGAGCAGTTCTTC
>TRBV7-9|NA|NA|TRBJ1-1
CASSPGGGLLNTEAFF
TGTGCCAGCAGCCCGGGTGGGGGACTGTTGAACACTGAAGCTTTCTTT
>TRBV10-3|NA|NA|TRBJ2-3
CAISGVEADTQYF
TGTGCCATCAGTGGTGTCGAGGCAGATACGCAGTATTTT
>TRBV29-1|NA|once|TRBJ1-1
CSVQTANTEAFF
TGCAGCGTTCAGACAGCGAACACTGAAGCTTTCTTT
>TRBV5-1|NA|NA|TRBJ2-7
CASSWDGSPYEQYF
TGCGCCAGCAGCTGGGACGGCTCTCCCTACGAGCAGTACTTC
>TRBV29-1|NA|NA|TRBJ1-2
CSVEAAYGYTF
TGCAGCGTTGAGGCAGCCTATGGCTACACCTTC
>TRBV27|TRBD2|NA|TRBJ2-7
CASRRLAGYYEQYF
TGTGCCAGCAGAAGACTAGCGGGGTACTACGAGCAGTACTTC
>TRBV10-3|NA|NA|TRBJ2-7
CAISESIGSGSYEQYF
TGTGCCATCAGTGAGTCGATAGGGTCAGGGAGCTACGAGCAGTACTTC
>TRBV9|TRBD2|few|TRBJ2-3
CASSVATSGTDTQYF
TGTGCCAGCAGCGTAGCGACTAGCGGCACAGATACGCAGTATTTT
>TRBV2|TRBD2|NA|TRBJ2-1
CASEREIDNEQFF
TGTGCCAGCGAGCGGGAGATCGACAATGAGCAGTTCTTC
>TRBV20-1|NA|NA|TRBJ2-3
CSASGLAPGGDTQYF
TGCAGTGCTTCCGGGCTAGCGCCAGGGGGAGATACGCAGTATTTT
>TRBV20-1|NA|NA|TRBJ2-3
CSARVPYPQGSSTDTQYF
TGCAGTGCTAGAGTCCCGTACCCGCAGGGGTCTAGCACAGATACGCAGTATTTT
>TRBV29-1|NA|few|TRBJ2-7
CSAEGQFYEQYF
TGCAGCGCCGAGGGGCAGTTCTACGAGCAGTACTTC
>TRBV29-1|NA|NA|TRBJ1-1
CSVGQAEGFF
TGCAGCGTTGGGCAGGCTGAGGGTTTCTTT
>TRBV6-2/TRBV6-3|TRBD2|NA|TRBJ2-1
CASSSPLAGYNEQFF
TGTGCCAGCAGTTCTCCACTAGCGGGATACAATGAGCAGTTCTTC
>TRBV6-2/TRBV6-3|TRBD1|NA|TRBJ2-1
CASSPGRQGKRYNEQFF
TGTGCCAGCAGCCCCGGACGACAGGGAAAGAGGTACAATGAGCAGTTCTTC
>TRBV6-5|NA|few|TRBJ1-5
CASSKGFNQPQHF
TGTGCCAGTTCAAAAGGGTTCAATCAGCCCCAGCATTTT
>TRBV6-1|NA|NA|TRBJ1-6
CASARRDGMDSPLHF
TGTGCCAGCGCTAGGCGGGACGGCATGGATTCACCCCTCCACTTT
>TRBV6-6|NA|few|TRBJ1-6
CASSDLSPLHF
TGTGCCAGCAGCGACCTTTCACCCCTCCACTTT
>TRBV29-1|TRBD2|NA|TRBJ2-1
CSAAGGYNEQFF
TGCAGCGCAGCGGGAGGGTACAATGAGCAGTTCTTC
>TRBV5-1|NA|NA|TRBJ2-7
CASSLGLRPGNEQYF
TGCGCCAGCAGCTTGGGCTTGCGCCCGGGAAACGAGCAGTACTTC
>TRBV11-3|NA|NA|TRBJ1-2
CASSERALGGYTF
TGTGCCAGCAGCGAGAGAGCCCTAGGAGGCTACACCTTC
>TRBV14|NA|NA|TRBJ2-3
CASSPRGMGDTQYF
TGTGCCAGCAGCCCCAGAGGGATGGGAGATACGCAGTATTTT
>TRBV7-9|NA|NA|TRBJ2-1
CASSLTNREQFF
TGTGCCAGCAGCTTAACCAATAGGGAACAGTTCTTC
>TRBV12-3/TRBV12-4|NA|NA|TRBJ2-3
CASTIGSIDTQYF
TGTGCCAGCACCATAGGGTCCATAGATACGCAGTATTTT
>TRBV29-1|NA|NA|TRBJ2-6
CSVAFRGSGANVLTF
TGCAGCGTTGCTTTCAGGGGTTCTGGGGCCAACGTCCTGACTTTC
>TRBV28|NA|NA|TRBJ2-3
CASTWSRATDTQYF
TGTGCCAGCACCTGGTCCCGCGCCACAGATACGCAGTATTTT